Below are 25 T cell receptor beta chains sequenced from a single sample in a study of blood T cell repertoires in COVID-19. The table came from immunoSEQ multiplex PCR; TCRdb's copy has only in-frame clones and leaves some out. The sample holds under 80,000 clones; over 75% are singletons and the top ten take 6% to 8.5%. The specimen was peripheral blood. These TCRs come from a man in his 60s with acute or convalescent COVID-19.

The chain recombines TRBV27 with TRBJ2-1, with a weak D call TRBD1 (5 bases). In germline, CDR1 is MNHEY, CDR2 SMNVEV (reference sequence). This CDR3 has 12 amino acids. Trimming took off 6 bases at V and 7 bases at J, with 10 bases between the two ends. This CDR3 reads CASSPTANEQFF. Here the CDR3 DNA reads TGTGCCAGCAGCCCGACAGCGAATGAGCAGTTCTTC.

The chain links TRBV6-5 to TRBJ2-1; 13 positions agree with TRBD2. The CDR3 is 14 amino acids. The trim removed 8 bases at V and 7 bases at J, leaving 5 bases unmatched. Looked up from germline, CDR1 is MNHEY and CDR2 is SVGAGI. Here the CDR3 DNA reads TGTGCCAGCTGGGGACTAGCGGGGACAAATGAGCAGTTCTTC. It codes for CASWGLAGTNEQFF.

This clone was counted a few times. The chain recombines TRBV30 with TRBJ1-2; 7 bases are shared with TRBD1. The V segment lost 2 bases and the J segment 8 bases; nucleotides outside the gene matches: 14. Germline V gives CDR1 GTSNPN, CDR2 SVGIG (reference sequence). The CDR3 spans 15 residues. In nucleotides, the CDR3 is TGTGCCTGGAGTTCGGAGAGATACAGGGGCTGGGGCTACACCTTC. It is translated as CAWSSERYRGWGYTF.

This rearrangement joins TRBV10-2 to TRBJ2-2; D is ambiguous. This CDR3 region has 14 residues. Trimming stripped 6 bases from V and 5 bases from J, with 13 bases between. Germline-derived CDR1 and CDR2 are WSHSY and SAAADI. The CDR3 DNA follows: TGCGCCAGCAGACCGAGCTCGAGGACCGGGGAGCTGTTTTTT. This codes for CASRPSSRTGELFF.

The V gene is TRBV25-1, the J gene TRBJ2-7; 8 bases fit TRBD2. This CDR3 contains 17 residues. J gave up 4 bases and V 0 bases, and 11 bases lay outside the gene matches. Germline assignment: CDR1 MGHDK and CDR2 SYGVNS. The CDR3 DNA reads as TGTGCCAGCAGTGAATACGGAAGCGGGGGCGAGCCTTACGAGCAGTACTTC. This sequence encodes CASSEYGSGGEPYEQYF.

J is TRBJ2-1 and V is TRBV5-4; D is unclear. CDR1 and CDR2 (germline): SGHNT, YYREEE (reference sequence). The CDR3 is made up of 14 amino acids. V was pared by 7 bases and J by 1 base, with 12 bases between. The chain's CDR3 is CASASESSYNEQFF. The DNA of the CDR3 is TGTGCCAGCGCCTCTGAGTCGTCCTACAATGAGCAGTTCTTC.

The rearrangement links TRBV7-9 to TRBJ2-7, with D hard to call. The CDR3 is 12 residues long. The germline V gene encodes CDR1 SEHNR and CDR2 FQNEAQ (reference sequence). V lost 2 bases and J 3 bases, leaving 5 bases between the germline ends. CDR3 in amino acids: CASSLSSYEQYF. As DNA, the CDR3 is TGTGCCAGCAGCTTATCCAGCTACGAGCAGTACTTC.

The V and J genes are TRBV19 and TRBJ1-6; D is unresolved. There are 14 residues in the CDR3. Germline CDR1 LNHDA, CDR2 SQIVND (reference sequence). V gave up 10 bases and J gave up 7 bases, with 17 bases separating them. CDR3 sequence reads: CATSTSSRNSPLHF. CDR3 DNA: TGTGCCACGTCTACTAGCTCGAGGAATTCACCCCTCCACTTT.

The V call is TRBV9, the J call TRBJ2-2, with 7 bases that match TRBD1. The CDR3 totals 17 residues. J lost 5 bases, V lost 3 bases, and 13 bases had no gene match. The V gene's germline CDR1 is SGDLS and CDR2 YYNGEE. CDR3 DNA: TGTGCCAGCAGCGGGGAAACAGGGGCGGTTTTGACCGGGGAGCTGTTTTTT. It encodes CASSGETGAVLTGELFF.

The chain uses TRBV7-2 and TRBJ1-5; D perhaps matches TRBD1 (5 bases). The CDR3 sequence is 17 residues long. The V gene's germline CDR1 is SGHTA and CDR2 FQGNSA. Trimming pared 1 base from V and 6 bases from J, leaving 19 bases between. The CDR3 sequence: CASSLVGVLGYSQPQHF. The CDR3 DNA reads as TGTGCCAGCAGCTTAGTAGGGGTGTTAGGTTACAGTCAGCCCCAGCATTTT.

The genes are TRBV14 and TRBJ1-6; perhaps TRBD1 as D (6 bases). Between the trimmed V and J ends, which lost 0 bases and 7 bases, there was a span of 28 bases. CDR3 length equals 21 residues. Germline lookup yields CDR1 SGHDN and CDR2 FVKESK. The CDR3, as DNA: TGTGCCAGCAGCCAAGAAGGGCCCGGGACAACTCACCCGACGGGGAATTCACCCCTCCACTTT. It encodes CASSQEGPGTTHPTGNSPLHF. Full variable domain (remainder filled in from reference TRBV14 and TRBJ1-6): EAGVTQFPSHSVIEKGQTVTLRCDPISGHDNLYWYRRVMGKEIKFLLHFVKESKQDESGMPNNRFLAERTGGTYSTLKVQPAELEDSGVYFCASSQEGPGTTHPTGNSPLHFGNGTRLTVT.

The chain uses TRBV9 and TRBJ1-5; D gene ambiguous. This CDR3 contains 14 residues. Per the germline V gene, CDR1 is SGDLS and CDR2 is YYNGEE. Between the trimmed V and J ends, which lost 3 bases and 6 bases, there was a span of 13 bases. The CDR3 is CASSAGELVQPQHF. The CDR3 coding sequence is TGTGCCAGCAGCGCCGGGGAATTGGTTCAGCCCCAGCATTTT.

DNA of the CDR3: TGTGCCAGCAGCTTAGCGGGACAGGGGCGGGGGACCCAGTACTTC. It specifies CASSLAGQGRGTQYF. The genes are TRBV7-2 and TRBJ2-5; 10 bases map to TRBD1. The CDR3 loop spans 15 amino acids. Germline loops: CDR1 SGHTA, CDR2 FQGNSA. V shed 0 bases and J 7 bases; nucleotides not matched to a gene: 5.

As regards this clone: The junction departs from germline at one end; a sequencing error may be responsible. The CDR3 sequence: CASSQDPAGYDYTF. The CDR3 DNA sequence: TGTGCCAGCAGCCAAGATCCGGCAGGGTATGACTACACCTTC. This chain connects TRBV3-1 (or the pseudogene TRBV3-2) to TRBJ1-2; a weak D match, TRBD1 (5 bases). The CDR3 runs to 14 residues. The germline V gene has CDR1 LGHDT and CDR2 YNNKEL (reference sequence).

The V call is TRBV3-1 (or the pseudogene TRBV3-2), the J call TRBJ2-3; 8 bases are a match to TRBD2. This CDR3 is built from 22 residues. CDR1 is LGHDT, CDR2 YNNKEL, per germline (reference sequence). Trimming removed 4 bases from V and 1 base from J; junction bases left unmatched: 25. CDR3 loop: CASSPGFGGGRLVIRGTDTQYF. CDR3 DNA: TGTGCCAGCAGCCCAGGGTTTGGCGGGGGGAGGTTGGTAATAAGGGGCACAGATACGCAGTATTTT.

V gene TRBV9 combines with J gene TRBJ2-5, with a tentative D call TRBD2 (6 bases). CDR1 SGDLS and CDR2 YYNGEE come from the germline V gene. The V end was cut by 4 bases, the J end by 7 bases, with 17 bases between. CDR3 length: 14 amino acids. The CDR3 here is CASSSNQGAGTQYF. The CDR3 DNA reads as TGTGCCAGCAGCTCCAACCAGGGAGCGGGGACCCAGTACTTC.

The CDR3 DNA reads TGTGCCAGTAGTACCTCCGGGGACAGAAGCGCTGGCTACACCTTC. Amino acid sequence: CASSTSGDRSAGYTF. The V gene is TRBV19, the J gene TRBJ1-2; TRBD1 matches 7 bases. From germline, CDR1 is LNHDA and CDR2 SQIVND (reference sequence). Trimming at V came to 4 bases and at J to 7 bases, leaving 12 bases not matched to a gene. The CDR3 is made up of 15 amino acids.

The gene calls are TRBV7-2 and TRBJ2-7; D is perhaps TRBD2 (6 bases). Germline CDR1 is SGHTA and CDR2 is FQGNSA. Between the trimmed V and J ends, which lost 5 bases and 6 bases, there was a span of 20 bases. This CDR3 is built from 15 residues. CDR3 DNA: TGTGCCAGCAGCCGGGGAGGAGGGCGGCCGGGCGAGCAGTACTTC. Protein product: CASSRGGGRPGEQYF.

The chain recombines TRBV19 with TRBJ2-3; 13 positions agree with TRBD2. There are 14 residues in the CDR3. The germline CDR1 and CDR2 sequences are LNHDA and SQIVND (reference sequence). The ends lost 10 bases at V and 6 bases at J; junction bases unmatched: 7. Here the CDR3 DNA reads TGTGCCACCACTAGCGGGGGGGCGGCGGATACGCAGTATTTT. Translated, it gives CATTSGGAADTQYF. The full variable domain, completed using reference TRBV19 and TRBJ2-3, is DGGITQSPKYLFRKEGQNVTLSCEQNLNHDAMYWYRQDPGQGLRLIYYSQIVNDFQKGDIAEGYSVSREKKESFPLTVTSAQKNPTAFYLCATTSGGAADTQYFGPGTRLTVL.

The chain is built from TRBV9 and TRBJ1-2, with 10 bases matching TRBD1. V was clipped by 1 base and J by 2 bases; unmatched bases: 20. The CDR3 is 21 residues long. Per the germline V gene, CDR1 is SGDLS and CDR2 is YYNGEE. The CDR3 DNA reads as TGTGCCAGCAGCGTATCCCCTTTCCCGGGGGCGGGACAGGGGCGAAACTATGGCTACACCTTC. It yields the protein CASSVSPFPGAGQGRNYGYTF.

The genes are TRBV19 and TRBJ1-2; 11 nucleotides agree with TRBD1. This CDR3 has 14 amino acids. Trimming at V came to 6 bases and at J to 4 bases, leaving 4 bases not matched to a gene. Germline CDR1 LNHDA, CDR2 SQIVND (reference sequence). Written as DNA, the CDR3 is TGTGCCAGTAGGCGGACAGGGGGCAGCTATGGCTACACCTTC. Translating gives CASRRTGGSYGYTF. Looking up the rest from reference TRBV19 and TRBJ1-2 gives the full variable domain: DGGITQSPKYLFRKEGQNVTLSCEQNLNHDAMYWYRQDPGQGLRLIYYSQIVNDFQKGDIAEGYSVSREKKESFPLTVTSAQKNPTAFYLCASRRTGGSYGYTFGSGTRLTVV.

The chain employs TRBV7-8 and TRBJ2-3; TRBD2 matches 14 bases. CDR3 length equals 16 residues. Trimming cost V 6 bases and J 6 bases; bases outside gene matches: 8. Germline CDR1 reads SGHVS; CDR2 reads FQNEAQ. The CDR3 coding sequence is TGTGCCAGCAGAAGCGAGACTAGCGGGGGGGCGGATACGCAGTATTTT. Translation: CASRSETSGGADTQYF. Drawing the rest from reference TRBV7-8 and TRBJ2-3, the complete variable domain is GAGVSQSPRYKVAKRGQDVALRCDPISGHVSLFWYQQALGQGPEFLTYFQNEAQLDKSGLPSDRFFAERPEGSVSTLKIQRTQQEDSAVYLCASRSETSGGADTQYFGPGTRLTVL.

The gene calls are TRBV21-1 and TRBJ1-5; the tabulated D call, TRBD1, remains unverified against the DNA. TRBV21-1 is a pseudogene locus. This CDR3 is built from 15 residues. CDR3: CASSKAGDSNQPQHF. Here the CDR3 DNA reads TGTGCCAGCAGCAAAGCAGGGGATAGCAATCAGCCCCAGCATTTT.

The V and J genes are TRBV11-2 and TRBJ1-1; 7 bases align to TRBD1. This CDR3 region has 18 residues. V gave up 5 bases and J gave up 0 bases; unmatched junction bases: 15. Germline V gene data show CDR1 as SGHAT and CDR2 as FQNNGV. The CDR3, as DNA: TGTGCCAGCAGCCCGAGAGGGTTTAGGGGGCTTCTGAACACTGAAGCTTTCTTT. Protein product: CASSPRGFRGLLNTEAFF.

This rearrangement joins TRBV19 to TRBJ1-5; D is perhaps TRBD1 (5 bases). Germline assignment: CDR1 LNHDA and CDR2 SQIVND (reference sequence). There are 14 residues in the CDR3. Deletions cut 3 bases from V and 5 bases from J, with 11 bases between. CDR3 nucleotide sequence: TGTGCCAGTAGTATTTGGCAGGGCTATCAGCCCCAGCATTTT. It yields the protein CASSIWQGYQPQHF.